This record concerns one T cell receptor beta chain sequence. This clonotype was counted many times. Its recognized antigen is unknown. No much larger clone is present one base from it, and per-base qualities are unavailable. The germline V gene yields SGHVS for CDR1 and FQNEAQ for CDR2. V is reduced by 2 bases and J by 3 bases, leaving a spacing of 14 bases between them. Taken from cysteine to phenylalanine, the CDR3 has 15 residues. Kept here is only the CDR3 DNA, which spans 45 bases and is read in frame from base 1. These data belong to a study of T cells in Graves' hyperthyroidism and ophthalmopathy (dated by TCRdb to between 2018 and 2021). Regarding the study in general: To identify TCR V-J signatures that set the groups apart, the researchers used a discovery cohort of 100 patients, made up of 40 to 45 with Graves' ophthalmopathy and some 60 with stable Graves' hyperthyroidism. Prospective prediction of ophthalmopathy was tested in an independent validation cohort consisting of 18 to 20 hyperthyroidism patients and 15 to 17 patients who later progressed to ophthalmopathy. The 100 discovery patients were divided at random into training and test sets in a 7:3 ratio. In addition, the study compared T-cell repertoires in thyroid tissue and in blood from five or six Graves' hyperthyroidism patients. Once sampling was done, hyperthyroidism patients were given methimazole at a starting dose of 30 mg daily, whereas ophthalmopathy patients were given high-dose intravenous methylprednisolone. The paper reports TCR Vbeta CDR3 sequencing of 135 peripheral blood samples: around 41 ophthalmopathy, under 80 hyperthyroidism and approximately 17 progressor patients. The paper as a whole reports these results and caveats: A 13 V-J signature model separated ophthalmopathy from stable hyperthyroidism, with around 91% sensitivity and around 84% specificity in cross-validation and 80%/75% in testing. Most expanded thyroid clonotypes (frequency above 0.001) were also detected in blood, a finding suggesting that blood repertoires may reflect thyroid immune responses. During validation, the model predicted progression to ophthalmopathy a median of around 7 months ahead of onset, with approximately 71% sensitivity and about 72% specificity. Sample size was not statistically predetermined, and investigators were not blinded to group allocation.

The TCR beta CDR3 regions were amplified from RNA transcripts. The first round of RT-PCR for the TCR CDR3 was performed with the HTBI primer set and the Qiagen OneStep RT-PCR kit. A second multiplex PCR round built the libraries, followed by size selection and purification. The libraries were sequenced on an Illumina HiSeq2000 using paired-end 100 bp reads. Processing in the source paper ran as follows. SOAPnuke was used to process the raw data, throwing out any read that contained adapters or uncalled bases, had a mean Phred below 15, or lacked an exact constant-primer or identifier match. COPE v1.2.5 was used to merge the high-quality paired reads, and each unique nucleotide sequence was defined as a clonotype. Clonotypes were aligned to IMGT TRBV, TRBD and TRBJ reference segments using MiTCR v1.1. The analysis was restricted to V-J combinations with a frequency above 0.0001, which together covered 99.2% of the repertoires. A TCS score was defined as the ratio of F50 (clonal expansion) to E x V (chaos), with BLOSUM62-based TCRdist applied between CDR3 peptides within each V-J. Welch's t-statistics and random forest reduced roughly 540 V-J features to 13, which were used in a naive Bayes classifier (R e1071). The similarity between thyroid and blood repertoires was quantified using the Morisita-Horn index. Through fastp at Q25 and MiXCR, TCRdb rebuilt clones from the public reads, retaining in-frame beta chains. Under each unique CDR3 protein, matching rows form one entry showing the most common genes and DNA. It is TCRdb's table, rather than the study itself, that gives the V and J calls and clone size. In this sample the table shows around 660,000 distinct CDR3 sequences, about 45% of which occur a single time. Jointly, the top ten make up under 8% of the sample.

Patients with uncontrolled infections, other autoimmune diseases, pregnancy or lactation were excluded. Diagnoses were established on the basis of clinical symptoms, serum thyroxine and TRAb, thyroid ultrasound, and orbital computed tomography. Total RNA was extracted using Trizol reagent, and RNA quality was assessed on an Agilent 2100 Bioanalyzer. The chain is assembled from TRBV7-8 and TRBJ2-7; the D gene is perhaps TRBD1, on 5 matching bases. This clonotype was sampled from an adult man with Graves' disease, either hyperthyroidism or ophthalmopathy (not recorded which). The sample taken for sequencing was peripheral blood or thyroid tissue (not recorded which). The CDR3 region reads CASSLTFARVYEQYF. Here is the DNA: TGTGCCAGCAGCTTAACTTTCGCCAGGGTCTACGAGCAGTACTTC.